These T cell receptor beta chains were read from a single sample in a study of neurological immune-mediated disorders. TCRdb processed the 5' RACE reads anew with MiXCR; each CDR3 protein has one entry. The repertoire holds 85,000 to 100,000 distinct CDR3 sequences, with roughly 4% as singletons. Sequences were obtained from PBMCs. The receptors were gathered from a woman between 18 and 29 years old with multiple sclerosis. CDR3s include the opening cysteine and the closing phenylalanine or tryptophan. The D gene is left open where the match is weak. Size values are once, few and many counts, or a class for expanded clones, and some rows have none.

d_call	v_call	j_call	clone_size	cdr3_nt	cdr3_aa
NA	TRBV20-1	TRBJ2-2	many	TGCAGTGCTAGTGGGGCGGCCACCCCGAACACCGGGGAGCTGTTTTTT	CSASGAATPNTGELFF
NA	TRBV27	TRBJ2-3	many	TGTGCCAGCACCCCGAGAGGGCAGGGCCCTAGCACAGATACGCAGTATTTT	CASTPRGQGPSTDTQYF
NA	TRBV4-3	TRBJ2-5	many	TGCGCCAGCAGCCAAGCAGGGGTTAGTAAAGAGACCCAGTACTTC	CASSQAGVSKETQYF
TRBD2	TRBV7-2	TRBJ2-7	many	TGTGCCAGCAGCTTAGTAGCGGGAGGGCTGACCTACGAGCAGTACTTC	CASSLVAGGLTYEQYF
NA	TRBV5-1	TRBJ1-1	many	TGCGCCAGCAGCTTGGGACAGGTGAGAGCTGAAGCTTTCTTT	CASSLGQVRAEAFF
TRBD1	TRBV20-1	TRBJ2-5	many	TGCAGTGCCGTCCGACAGGGACAAGAGACCCAGTACTTC	CSAVRQGQETQYF
TRBD2	TRBV7-2	TRBJ2-5	many	TGTGCCAGCAGCCCTAGCGGGGGGGCCATGGAGACCCAGTACTTC	CASSPSGGAMETQYF
NA	TRBV20-1	TRBJ2-2	many	TGCAGTGCTAGAACTAGGCAGGCCGGGGAGCTGTTTTTT	CSARTRQAGELFF
NA	TRBV11-1	TRBJ2-3	many	TGTGCCAGCAGCTTGGCGGGAACAGATACGCAGTATTTT	CASSLAGTDTQYF
TRBD1	TRBV7-7	TRBJ1-4	many	TGTGCTAGCAGCCCAACCGGGACAGGGGTAGGAAAACTGTTTTTT	CASSPTGTGVGKLFF
NA	TRBV20-1	TRBJ2-1	many	TGCAGTGCTAGAGTTGCCCTCTACAATGAGCAGTTCTTC	CSARVALYNEQFF
TRBD1	TRBV12-3/TRBV12-4	TRBJ1-5	many	TGTGCCAGCAGTCCGGGACAGGGGGCAGGCAATCAGCCCCAGCATTTT	CASSPGQGAGNQPQHF
NA	TRBV2	TRBJ2-3	many	TGTGCCAGCAGTCAACCCAGGACTAAAGATACGCAGTATTTT	CASSQPRTKDTQYF
TRBD2	TRBV20-1	TRBJ2-7	many	TGCAGTGCTAGCTCGCTAGCGGGTTACGAGCAGTACTTC	CSASSLAGYEQYF
NA	TRBV7-9	TRBJ2-5	many	TGTGCCAGCAGCCCTCTTTTACTGGGCCCCCAAGAGACCCAGTACTTC	CASSPLLLGPQETQYF
NA	TRBV27	TRBJ1-1	many	TGTGCCAGCAGTTTATCCCCCACAGGGACCACTGAAGCTTTCTTT	CASSLSPTGTTEAFF
TRBD1	TRBV7-2	TRBJ1-5	NA	TGTGCCAGCAGCTCCTGGACAGGGGATTACCAGCCCCAGCATTTT	CASSSWTGDYQPQHF
NA	TRBV7-6	TRBJ2-1	many	TGTGCCAGCAGCCAGGATGGCTCCTACAATGAGCAGTTCTTC	CASSQDGSYNEQFF
TRBD2	TRBV7-3	TRBJ2-1	many	TGTGCCAGCAGCTTAATGGGGGGGGATGAGCAGTTCTTC	CASSLMGGDEQFF
TRBD1	TRBV11-2	TRBJ1-2	many	TGTGCCAGCAGCAACCGGGACAGGGGTTCCTACTACTATGGCTACACCTTC	CASSNRDRGSYYYGYTF
NA	TRBV12-3/TRBV12-4	TRBJ2-2	many	TGTGCCAGCAGTCCCCAGGAGAACACCGGGGAGCTGTTTTTT	CASSPQENTGELFF
NA	TRBV5-1	TRBJ1-2	many	TGCGCCAGCAGCAAATTGGGACATTTTAACTATGGCTACACCTTC	CASSKLGHFNYGYTF
NA	TRBV6-5	TRBJ1-6	many	TGTGCCAGCAATCCAGGGTCTGGATCACCCCTCCACTTT	CASNPGSGSPLHF
NA	TRBV6-5	TRBJ2-2	many	TGTGCCAGCAGTTCGCAATGGGGCGGGGAGCTGTTTTTT	CASSSQWGGELFF
TRBD1	TRBV15	TRBJ1-2	many	TGTGCCACCAGCAGAACAGGGGGGTCAACTTATGGCTACACCTTC	CATSRTGGSTYGYTF
TRBD1	TRBV29-1	TRBJ2-7	few	TGCAGCGCCGGGACAGGGGAAAACCTCGAGCAGTACTTC	CSAGTGENLEQYF
NA	TRBV7-2	TRBJ2-2	many	TGTGCCAGCAGTCTACGGAGGGAGGTCGGGGAGCTGTTTTTT	CASSLRREVGELFF
NA	TRBV29-1	TRBJ2-5	many	TGCAGCGTCGCAGGGCCGGAGACCCAGTACTTC	CSVAGPETQYF
NA	TRBV4-1	TRBJ1-6	many	TGCGCCAGCAGCCTCGTACCCGGGGGCGGGTATTCACCCCTCCACTTT	CASSLVPGGGYSPLHF
NA	TRBV12-3/TRBV12-4	TRBJ1-3	many	TGTGCCAGCAGTTTAGAACAGGGTTTTACTGGAAACACCATATATTTT	CASSLEQGFTGNTIYF
TRBD1	TRBV20-1	TRBJ2-2	many	TGCAGTGCTAGAGCACAGGGGGCCTACACCGGGGAGCTGTTTTTT	CSARAQGAYTGELFF
NA	TRBV20-1	TRBJ2-5	many	TGCAGTGCTAGAGATGTGGGGGACCAAGAGACCCAGTACTTC	CSARDVGDQETQYF
NA	TRBV5-5	TRBJ2-5	many	TGTGCCAGCAGCCCCGGGACGAAAGAGACCCAGTACTTC	CASSPGTKETQYF
NA	TRBV6-5	TRBJ2-2	many	TGTGCCAGCAGGGACGACACGAACACCGGGGAGCTGTTTTTT	CASRDDTNTGELFF
TRBD2	TRBV7-8	TRBJ2-3	many	TGTGCCAGCAGCCCTAGACTAGCGGGGGGGCCTCTAACGCAGTATTTT	CASSPRLAGGPLTQYF
TRBD1	TRBV20-1	TRBJ1-5	many	TGCAGTGCTAGACGGGACAGGGGTGGTTCGGGCAATCAGCCCCAGCATTTT	CSARRDRGGSGNQPQHF
NA	TRBV7-2	TRBJ1-5	many	TGTGCCAGCAGCCTCAGGGGAAGCAATCAGCCCCAGCATTTT	CASSLRGSNQPQHF
NA	TRBV5-1	TRBJ2-5	many	TGCGCCAGCAGCTTGGCCTTGGCTAGTTCAGAGACCCAGTACTTC	CASSLALASSETQYF
NA	TRBV7-9	TRBJ2-7	many	TGTGCCAGCAGCTTAGGGGCAGGGAGGTCCTACGAGCAGTACTTC	CASSLGAGRSYEQYF
NA	TRBV28	TRBJ2-6	many	TGTGCCAGCAGCGAGAGGCTCTCTGGGGCCAACGTCCTGACTTTC	CASSERLSGANVLTF
TRBD2	TRBV20-1	TRBJ2-7	many	TGCAGTGCTAGGAGATATAGCGGGAGGGCCGACCCCTACGAGCAGTACTTC	CSARRYSGRADPYEQYF
TRBD1	TRBV20-1	TRBJ1-2	many	TGCAGTGCTAGGACAGGGGGGATCTATGGCTACACCTTC	CSARTGGIYGYTF
NA	TRBV20-1	TRBJ2-7	many	TGCAGTGCCAACGACAGGACTAACTCCTACGAGCAGTACTTC	CSANDRTNSYEQYF